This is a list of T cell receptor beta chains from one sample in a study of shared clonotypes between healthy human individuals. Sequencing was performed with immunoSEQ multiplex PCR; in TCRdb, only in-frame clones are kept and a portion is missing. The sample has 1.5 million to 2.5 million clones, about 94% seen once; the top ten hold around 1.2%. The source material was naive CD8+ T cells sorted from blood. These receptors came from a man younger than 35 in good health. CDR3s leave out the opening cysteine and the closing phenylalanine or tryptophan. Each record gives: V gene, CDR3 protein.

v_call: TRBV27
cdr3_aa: ASSLSTGVGTDTQY

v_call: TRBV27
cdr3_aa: ASSFWLAVNTGELF

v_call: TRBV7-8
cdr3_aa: ASSLGLAGESPYNEQF

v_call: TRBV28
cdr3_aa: ASGPSIGNTGELF

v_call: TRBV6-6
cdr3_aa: ASTSGGRENYEQY

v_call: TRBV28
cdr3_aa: ASSLGQAARETQY

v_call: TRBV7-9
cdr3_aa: ASSFGIPAGAF

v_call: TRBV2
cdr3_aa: ASTPRGEGSYEQY

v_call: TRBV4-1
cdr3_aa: ASSQASGTPDYEQY

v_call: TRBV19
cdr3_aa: ASSITSGSTDTQY

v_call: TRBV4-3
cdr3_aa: ASSQAGANNEQF

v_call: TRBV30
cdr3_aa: AWSVPLGDPYNEQF

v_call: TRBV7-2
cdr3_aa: ASSFFSGLDNEQF

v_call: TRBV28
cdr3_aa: ASSLGLAGYTGELF

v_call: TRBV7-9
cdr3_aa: ASSLQGNIQY

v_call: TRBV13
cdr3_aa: ASSFSGDTEAF

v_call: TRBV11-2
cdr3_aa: ASSFGQPYEQY

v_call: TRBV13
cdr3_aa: ASSPQGALFDEQF

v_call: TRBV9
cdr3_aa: ASSILAGGHTDTQY

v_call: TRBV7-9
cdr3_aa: ASSLAMDPYEQY

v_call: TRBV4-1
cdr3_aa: ASSQVEGAGNTIY

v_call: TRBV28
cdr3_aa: ASSLLGYHYGYT

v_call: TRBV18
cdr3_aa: ASSPGYEAF

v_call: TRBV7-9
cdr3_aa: ASSSYQDRGGNQPQH

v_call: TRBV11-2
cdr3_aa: ASSPGLAGASYEQY

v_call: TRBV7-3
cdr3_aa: ASSPAGGAQETQY

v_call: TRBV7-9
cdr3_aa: ASSLTWDGSTETQY

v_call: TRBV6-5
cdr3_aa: ASSYSWDVLADTQY

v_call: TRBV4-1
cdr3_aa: ASSRRDRGREPQH

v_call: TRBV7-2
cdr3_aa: ASSPGQSNSPLH

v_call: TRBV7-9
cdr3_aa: ASSLAGQQPQH

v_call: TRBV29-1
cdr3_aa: SVEVRARRNTGELF

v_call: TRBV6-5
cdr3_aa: ASSYGTSLTDTQY

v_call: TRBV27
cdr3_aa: ASSLGGLYGSPLH

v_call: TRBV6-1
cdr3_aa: ASSEVEGGPDGYT

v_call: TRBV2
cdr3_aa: ASSELAGSTDTQY

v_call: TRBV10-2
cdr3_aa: ASSESRGLGEKLF

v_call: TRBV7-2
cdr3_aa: ASSLGGAGANVLT

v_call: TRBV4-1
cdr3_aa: ASSHLGQGTDTQY

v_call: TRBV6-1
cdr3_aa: ASSERLAGGRIETQY

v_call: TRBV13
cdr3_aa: ASSSGGSETQY

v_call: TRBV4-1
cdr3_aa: ASSQVGSYEQY

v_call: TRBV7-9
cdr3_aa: ASSPWIGAGQETQY

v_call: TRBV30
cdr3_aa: AWSVRVNTEAF

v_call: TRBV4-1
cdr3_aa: ASSQGTSGSETQY

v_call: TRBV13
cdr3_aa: ASSPTSEETQY

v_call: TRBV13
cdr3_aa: ASSLDPSGSYEQY

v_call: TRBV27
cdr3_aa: ASSFRGAFNNEQF

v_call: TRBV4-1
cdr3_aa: ASSPGWLAGYEQY

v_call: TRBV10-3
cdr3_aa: AISGREAISGNTIY

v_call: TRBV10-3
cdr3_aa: AISELAVQGGETQY

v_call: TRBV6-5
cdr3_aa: ASSTGGAGYGYT